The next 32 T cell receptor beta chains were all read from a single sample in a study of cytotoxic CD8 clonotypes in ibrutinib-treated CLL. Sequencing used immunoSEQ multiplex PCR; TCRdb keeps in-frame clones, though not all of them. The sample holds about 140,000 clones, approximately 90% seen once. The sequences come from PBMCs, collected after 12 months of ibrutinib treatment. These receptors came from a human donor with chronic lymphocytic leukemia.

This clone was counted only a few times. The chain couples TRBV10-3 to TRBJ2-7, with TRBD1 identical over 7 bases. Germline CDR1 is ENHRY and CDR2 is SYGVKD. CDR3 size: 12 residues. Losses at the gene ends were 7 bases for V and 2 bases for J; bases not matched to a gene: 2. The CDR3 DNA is TGTGCCATCAAAGGACAGGCCTACGAGCAGTACTTC. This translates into CAIKGQAYEQYF.

This CDR3 is CASSEAGDTRGHQPQHF. CDR3 sequence (DNA): TGTGCCAGCAGTGAAGCCGGGGACACGCGGGGGCATCAGCCCCAGCATTTT. The J gene is TRBJ1-5, the V gene TRBV6-1; D is perhaps TRBD1 (6 bases). Germline V gene lookup returns CDR1 MNHNS and CDR2 SASEGT. The germline V and J ends were trimmed by 0 bases and 5 bases, with 17 bases remaining between them. The CDR3 runs to 17 residues.

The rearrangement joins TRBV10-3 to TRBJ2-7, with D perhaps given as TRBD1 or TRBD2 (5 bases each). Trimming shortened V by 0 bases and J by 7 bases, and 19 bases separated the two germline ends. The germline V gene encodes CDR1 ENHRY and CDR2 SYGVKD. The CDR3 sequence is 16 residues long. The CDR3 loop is CAISESIGDQKVEQYF. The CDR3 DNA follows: TGTGCCATCAGTGAGTCTATCGGGGACCAAAAGGTGGAGCAGTACTTC.

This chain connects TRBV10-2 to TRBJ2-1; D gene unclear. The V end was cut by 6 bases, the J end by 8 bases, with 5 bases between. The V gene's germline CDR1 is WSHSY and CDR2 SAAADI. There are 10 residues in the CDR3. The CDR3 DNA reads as TGCGCCAGCAGGCGAGATGAGCAGTTCTTC. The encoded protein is CASRRDEQFF.

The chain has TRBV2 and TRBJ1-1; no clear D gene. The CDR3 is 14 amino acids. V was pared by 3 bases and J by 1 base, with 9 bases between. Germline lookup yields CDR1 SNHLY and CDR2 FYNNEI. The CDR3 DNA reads TGTGCCAGCAGTGACGGCGGCCAGAACACTGAAGCTTTCTTT. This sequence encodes CASSDGGQNTEAFF. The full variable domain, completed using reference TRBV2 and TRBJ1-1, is EPEVTQTPSHQVTQMGQEVILRCVPISNHLYFYWYRQILGQKVEFLVSFYNNEISEKSEIFDDQFSVERPDGSNFTLKIRSTKLEDSAMYFCASSDGGQNTEAFFGQGTRLTVV.

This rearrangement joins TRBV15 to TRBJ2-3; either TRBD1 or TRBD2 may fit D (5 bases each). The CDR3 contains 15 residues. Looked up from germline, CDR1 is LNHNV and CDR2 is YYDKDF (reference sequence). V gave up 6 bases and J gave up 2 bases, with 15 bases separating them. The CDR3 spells CATRSRGANTDTQYF. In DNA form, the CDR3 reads TGTGCCACCAGATCGCGAGGGGCCAACACAGATACGCAGTATTTT.

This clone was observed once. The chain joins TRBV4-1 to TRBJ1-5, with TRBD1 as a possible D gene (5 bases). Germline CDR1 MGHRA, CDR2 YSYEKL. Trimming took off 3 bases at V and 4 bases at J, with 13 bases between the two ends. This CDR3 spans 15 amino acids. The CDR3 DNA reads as TGCGCCAGCAGCCAGGGCTACGACAGAAATCAGCCCCAGCATTTT. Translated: CASSQGYDRNQPQHF.

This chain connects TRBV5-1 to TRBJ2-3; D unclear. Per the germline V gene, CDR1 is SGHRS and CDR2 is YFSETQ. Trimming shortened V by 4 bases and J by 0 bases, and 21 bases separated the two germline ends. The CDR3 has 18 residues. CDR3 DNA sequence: TGCGCCAGCAGCGTACAGACCGGCCCTTTTCCTAGCACAGATACGCAGTATTTT. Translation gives CASSVQTGPFPSTDTQYF.

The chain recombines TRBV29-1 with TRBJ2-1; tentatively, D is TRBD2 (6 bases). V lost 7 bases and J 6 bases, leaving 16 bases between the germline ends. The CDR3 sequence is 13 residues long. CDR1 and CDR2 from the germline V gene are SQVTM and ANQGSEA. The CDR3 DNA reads TGCAGCGCCGTGACTAGACTGTTCAATGAGCAGTTCTTC. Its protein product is CSAVTRLFNEQFF.

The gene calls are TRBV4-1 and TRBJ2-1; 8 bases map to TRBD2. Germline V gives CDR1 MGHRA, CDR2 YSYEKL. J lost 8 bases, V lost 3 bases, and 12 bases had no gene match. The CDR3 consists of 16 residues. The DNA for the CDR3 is TGCGCCAGCAGCCACCTAAAAGGGGGACTAGTTGATGAGCAGTTCTTC. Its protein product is CASSHLKGGLVDEQFF.

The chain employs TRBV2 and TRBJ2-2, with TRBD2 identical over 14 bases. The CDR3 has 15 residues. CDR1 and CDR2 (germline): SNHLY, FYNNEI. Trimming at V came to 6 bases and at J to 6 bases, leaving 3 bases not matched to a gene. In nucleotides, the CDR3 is TGTGCCAGCAGGGCGACTAGCGGGAGGGCCGGGGAGCTGTTTTTT. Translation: CASRATSGRAGELFF.

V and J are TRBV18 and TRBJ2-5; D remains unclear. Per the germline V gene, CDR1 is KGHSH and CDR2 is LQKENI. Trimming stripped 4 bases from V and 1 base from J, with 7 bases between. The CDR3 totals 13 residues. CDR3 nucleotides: TGTGCCAGCTCACTGAACCGCCAAGAGACCCAGTACTTC. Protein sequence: CASSLNRQETQYF.

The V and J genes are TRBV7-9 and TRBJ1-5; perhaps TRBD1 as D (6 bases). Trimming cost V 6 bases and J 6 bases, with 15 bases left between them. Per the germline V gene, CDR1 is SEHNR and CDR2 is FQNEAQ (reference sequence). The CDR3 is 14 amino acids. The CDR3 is CASRPTGFGQPQHF. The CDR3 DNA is TGTGCCAGCAGACCTACAGGGTTCGGTCAGCCCCAGCATTTT.

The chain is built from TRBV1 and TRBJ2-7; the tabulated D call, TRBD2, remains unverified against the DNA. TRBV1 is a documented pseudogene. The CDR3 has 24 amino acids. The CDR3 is CTSSHPYRMGLAGGSHIQRYEQYF. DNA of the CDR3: TGCACCAGCAGCCACCCCTATCGCATGGGACTAGCGGGAGGTTCTCACATACAACGCTACGAGCAGTACTTC.

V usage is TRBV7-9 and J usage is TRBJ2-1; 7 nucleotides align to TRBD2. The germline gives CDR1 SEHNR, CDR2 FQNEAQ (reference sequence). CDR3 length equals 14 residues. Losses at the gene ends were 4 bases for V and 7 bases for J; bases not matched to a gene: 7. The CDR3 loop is CASSWTSGGNEQFF. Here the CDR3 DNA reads TGTGCCAGCAGCTGGACTAGTGGGGGTAATGAGCAGTTCTTC.

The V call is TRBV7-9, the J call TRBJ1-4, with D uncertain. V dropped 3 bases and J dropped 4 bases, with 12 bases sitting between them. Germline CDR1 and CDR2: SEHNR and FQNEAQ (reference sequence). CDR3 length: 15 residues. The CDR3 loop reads CASSFGSERNEKLFF. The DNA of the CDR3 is TGTGCCAGCAGCTTCGGTTCGGAGCGTAATGAAAAACTGTTTTTT.

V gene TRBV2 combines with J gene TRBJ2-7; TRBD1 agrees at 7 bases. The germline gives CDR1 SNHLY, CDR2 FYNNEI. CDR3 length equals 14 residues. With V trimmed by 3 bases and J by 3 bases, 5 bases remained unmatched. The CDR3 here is CASSDGPGGYEQYF. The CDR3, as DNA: TGTGCCAGCAGTGACGGCCCAGGGGGCTACGAGCAGTACTTC.

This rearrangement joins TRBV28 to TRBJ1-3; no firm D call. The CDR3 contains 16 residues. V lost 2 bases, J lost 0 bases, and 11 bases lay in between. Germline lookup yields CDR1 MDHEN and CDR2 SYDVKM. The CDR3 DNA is TGTGCCAGCAGTTTAACCCTTAGCAGCTCTGGAAACACCATATATTTT. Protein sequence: CASSLTLSSSGNTIYF.

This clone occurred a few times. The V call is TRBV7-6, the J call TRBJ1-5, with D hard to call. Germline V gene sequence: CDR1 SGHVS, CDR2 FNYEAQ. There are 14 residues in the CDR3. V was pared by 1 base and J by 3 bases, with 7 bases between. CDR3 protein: CASSLGPLNQPQHF. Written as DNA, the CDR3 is TGTGCCAGCAGCTTAGGCCCCCTCAATCAGCCCCAGCATTTT.

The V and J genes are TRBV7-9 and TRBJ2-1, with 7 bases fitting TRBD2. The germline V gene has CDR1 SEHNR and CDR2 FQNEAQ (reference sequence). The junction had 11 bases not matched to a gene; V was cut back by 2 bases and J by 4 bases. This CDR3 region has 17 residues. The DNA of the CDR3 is TGTGCCAGCAGCTTAAGCGGAGGCGCGGGAGAATACAATGAGCAGTTCTTC. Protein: CASSLSGGAGEYNEQFF.

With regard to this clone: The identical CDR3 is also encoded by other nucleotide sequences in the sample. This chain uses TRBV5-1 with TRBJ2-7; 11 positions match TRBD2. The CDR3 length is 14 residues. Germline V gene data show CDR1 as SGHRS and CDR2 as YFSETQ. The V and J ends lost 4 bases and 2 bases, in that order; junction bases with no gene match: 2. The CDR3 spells CASSPGLAAYEQYF. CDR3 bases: TGCGCCAGCAGCCCGGGACTAGCGGCCTACGAGCAGTACTTC.

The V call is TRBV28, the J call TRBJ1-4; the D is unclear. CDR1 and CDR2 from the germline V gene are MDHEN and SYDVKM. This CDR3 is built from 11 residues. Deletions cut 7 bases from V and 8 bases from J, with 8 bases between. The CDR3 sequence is CASTLGEKLFF. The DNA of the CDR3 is TGTGCCAGCACCCTTGGGGAAAAACTGTTTTTT.

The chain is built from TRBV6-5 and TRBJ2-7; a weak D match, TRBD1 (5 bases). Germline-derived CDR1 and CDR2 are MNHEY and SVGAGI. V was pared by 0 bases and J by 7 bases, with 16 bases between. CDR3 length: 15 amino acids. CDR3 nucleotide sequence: TGTGCCAGCAGTTACTCTAGGGGCGCCAACTCTGAGCAGTACTTC. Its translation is CASSYSRGANSEQYF.

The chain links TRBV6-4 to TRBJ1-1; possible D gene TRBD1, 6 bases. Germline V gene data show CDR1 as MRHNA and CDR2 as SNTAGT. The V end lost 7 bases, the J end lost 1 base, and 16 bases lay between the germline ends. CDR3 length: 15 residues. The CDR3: CASMAGDGRNTEAFF. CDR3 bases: TGTGCCAGCATGGCAGGGGATGGGAGGAACACTGAAGCTTTCTTT.

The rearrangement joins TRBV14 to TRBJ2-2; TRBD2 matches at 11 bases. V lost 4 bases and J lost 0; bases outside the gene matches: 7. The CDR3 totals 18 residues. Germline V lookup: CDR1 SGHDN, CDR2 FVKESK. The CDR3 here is CASSPIAGGPPNTGELFF. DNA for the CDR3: TGTGCCAGCAGCCCAATAGCGGGAGGGCCCCCGAACACCGGGGAGCTGTTTTTT.

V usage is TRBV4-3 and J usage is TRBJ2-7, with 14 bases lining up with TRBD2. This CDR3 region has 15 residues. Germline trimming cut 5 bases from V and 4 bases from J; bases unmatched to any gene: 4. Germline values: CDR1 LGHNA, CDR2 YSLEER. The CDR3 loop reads CASSSGLAGAYEQYF. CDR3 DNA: TGCGCCAGCAGCTCGGGACTAGCGGGAGCATACGAGCAGTACTTC.

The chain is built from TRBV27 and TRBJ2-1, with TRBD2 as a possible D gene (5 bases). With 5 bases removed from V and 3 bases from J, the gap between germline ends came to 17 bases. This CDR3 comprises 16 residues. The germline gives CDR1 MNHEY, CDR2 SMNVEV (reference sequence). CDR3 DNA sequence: TGTGCCAGCAGTCCGTTGGACTCCCCTTTCTACAATGAGCAGTTCTTC. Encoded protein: CASSPLDSPFYNEQFF.

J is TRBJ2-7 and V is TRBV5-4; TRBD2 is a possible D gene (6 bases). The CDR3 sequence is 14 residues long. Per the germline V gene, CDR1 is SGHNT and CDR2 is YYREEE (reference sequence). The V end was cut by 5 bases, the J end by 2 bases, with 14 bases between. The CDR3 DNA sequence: TGTGCCAGCAGTTGGGACTCGCCGGCCTACGAGCAGTACTTC. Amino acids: CASSWDSPAYEQYF.

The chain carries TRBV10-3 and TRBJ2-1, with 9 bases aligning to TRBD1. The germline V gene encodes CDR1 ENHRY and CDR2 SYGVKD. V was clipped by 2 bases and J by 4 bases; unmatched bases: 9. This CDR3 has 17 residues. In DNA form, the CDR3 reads TGTGCCATCAGTGAGACGACGGGACAGGGCCATTACAATGAGCAGTTCTTC. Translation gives CAISETTGQGHYNEQFF.

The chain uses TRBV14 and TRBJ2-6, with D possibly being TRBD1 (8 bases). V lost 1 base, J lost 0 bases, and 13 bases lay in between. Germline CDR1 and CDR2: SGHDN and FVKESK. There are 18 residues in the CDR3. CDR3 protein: CASSQATGGDSGANVLTF. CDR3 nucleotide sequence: TGTGCCAGCAGCCAAGCCACAGGGGGGGACTCTGGGGCCAACGTCCTGACTTTC.

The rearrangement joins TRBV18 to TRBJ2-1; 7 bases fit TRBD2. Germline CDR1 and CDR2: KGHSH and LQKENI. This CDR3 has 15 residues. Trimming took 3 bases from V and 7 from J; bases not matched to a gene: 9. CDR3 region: CASSPRAGAGNEQFF. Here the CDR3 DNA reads TGTGCCAGCTCACCCCGGGCGGGAGCGGGGAATGAGCAGTTCTTC.

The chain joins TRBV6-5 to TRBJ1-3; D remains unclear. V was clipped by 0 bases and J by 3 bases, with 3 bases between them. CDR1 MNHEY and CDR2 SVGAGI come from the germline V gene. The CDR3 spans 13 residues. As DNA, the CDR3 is TGTGCCAGCAGTTACTCTCTTGGAAACACCATATATTTT. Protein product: CASSYSLGNTIYF.